Ten or more counts support the clone carrying this TCR beta chain. This entry belongs to a study of response to subunit inactivated influenza vaccine. Using its own MiXCR run on the RT-PCR reads, TCRdb lists one record per CDR3 protein. In the table there are about 540,000 distinct CDR3 sequences, approximately 24% of which are singletons. The CDR3 is made up of 15 amino acids. Germline CDR1 reads SGHRS; CDR2 reads YFSETQ. The germline V and J ends were trimmed by 5 bases and 1 base, with 12 bases remaining between them. These same records also appear under a second study, on T cells expressing NK-cell markers. That paper notes: It was by 5'RACE template switching with UMIs that TCR beta cDNA was made. From sorted CD3+CD56+NKG2C+, CD3+CD56+NKG2C- and CD3+CD56-NKG2C+ T cells came the TCR beta repertoires. Among eight sequenced donors, seven carried HCMV seropositivity while one was seronegative. More than 5 donors carried dominant NKG2C+ clonotypes that made up roughly 1.0-7.0% of their CD8+ T cells. The CD3+CD56-NKG2C+ fraction of a handful of donors was also led by these clonotypes.

This clonotype was sampled from a middle-aged man who received an inactivated influenza vaccine. V and J are TRBV5-1 and TRBJ2-2; no firm D call. The sequenced sample was CD4+ T cells sorted from PBMCs, obtained less than 13 days after vaccination. The CDR3 region is CASSPQRVNTGELFF. The DNA for the CDR3 is TGCGCCAGCAGTCCACAGAGAGTGAACACCGGGGAGCTGTTTTTT. Looking up the rest from reference TRBV5-1 and TRBJ2-2 gives the full variable domain: KAGVTQTPRYLIKTRGQQVTLSCSPISGHRSVSWYQQTPGQGLQFLFEYFSETQRNKGNFPGRFSGRQFSNSRSEMNVSTLELGDSALYLCASSPQRVNTGELFFGEGSRLTVL.